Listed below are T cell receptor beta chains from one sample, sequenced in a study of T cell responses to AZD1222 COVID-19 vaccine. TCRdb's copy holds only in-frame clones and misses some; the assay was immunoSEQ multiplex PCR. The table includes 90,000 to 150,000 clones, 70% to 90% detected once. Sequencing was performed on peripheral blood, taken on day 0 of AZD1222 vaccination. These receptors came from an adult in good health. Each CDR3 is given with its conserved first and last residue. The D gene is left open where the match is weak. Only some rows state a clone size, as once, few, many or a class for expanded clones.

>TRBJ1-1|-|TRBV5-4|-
CASSRVGTEAFF
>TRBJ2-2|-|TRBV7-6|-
CASSFSSMVIGELFF
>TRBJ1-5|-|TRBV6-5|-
CASSSRGLSNQPQHF
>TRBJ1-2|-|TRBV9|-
CASPLSADYGYTF
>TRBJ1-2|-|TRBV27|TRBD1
CASSLLRTGENYGYTF
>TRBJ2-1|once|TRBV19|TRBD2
CASSNTPRGEQFF
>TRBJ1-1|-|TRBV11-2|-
CASSVQYEAFF
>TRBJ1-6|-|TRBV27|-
CASSFSGDRLPLHF
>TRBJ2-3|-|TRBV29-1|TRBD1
CSVDRDRDTQYF
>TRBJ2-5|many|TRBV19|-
CASSPSLAETQYF
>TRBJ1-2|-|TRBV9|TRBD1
CASSRAGGDAYGYTF
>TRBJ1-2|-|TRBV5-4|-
CASSYPGYGYTF
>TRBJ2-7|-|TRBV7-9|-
CASSPGQGQGQYF
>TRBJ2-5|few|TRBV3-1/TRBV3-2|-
CASSQDPNSERPQYF
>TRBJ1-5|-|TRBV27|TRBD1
CASSLIAHGTVYQPQHF
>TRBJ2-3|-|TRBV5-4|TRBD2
CASSLGRGGPADTQYF
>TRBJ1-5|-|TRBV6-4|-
CASSRVAGQPQHF
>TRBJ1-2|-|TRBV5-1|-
CASSLATSPHGYTF